The present T cell receptor beta chain was sequenced within a study of a mutant IDH1 vaccine in newly diagnosed glioma (dated by TCRdb to the early 2020s). Background for the entire study: Of the 32 patients who were treated, around 62% were male and about 40% were female, and the mean age was around 40 years. Before enrollment, patients had received standard therapy of radiotherapy alone, temozolomide alone, or radiochemotherapy with temozolomide; most received the combination. Longitudinal TCRB deep sequencing was performed for around 23 treated patients wherever samples were available for exploratory analyses. Six visits were used for peripheral blood collection: V03 (baseline), V05, V07, V10, V12 and V13. Here is what the overall study found, with its caveats: Availability determined which PBMC samples were chosen for TCRB deep sequencing. Pseudoprogression seemed to be unrelated to changes in the top peripheral T cell clonotypes found by TCRB sequencing. Across multiple MHC alleles, vaccine-induced immune responses were seen in around 93% of patients. According to the authors, sample limitations meant that analyses of patient blood samples could not be reproduced.

CDR1 and CDR2 are read off the germline V gene as SGHDN and FVKESK. Trimming removed 3 bases from V and 3 bases from J, leaving 5 bases between the germline ends. Taken from cysteine to phenylalanine, the CDR3 has 12 residues. The CDR3 DNA has 36 bases and is translated from base 1. This clone was found once. There is no known antigen for this receptor. Base quality data are lacking; no much larger clone is found one base away. The time point label of this sample denotes: baseline, week 1 (first vaccination visit). Interpreted using the paper, the treatment or condition label stands for: pre-vaccination baseline after standard-of-care therapy. Newly diagnosed WHO grade 3 or 4 IDH1-mutant astrocytomas showing loss of nuclear ATRX were present in the donors. The samples were drawn from NOA16, a multicentre, single-arm, open-label phase I trial in Germany that tested a mutant IDH1 peptide vaccine in humans for the first time. For immunogenicity testing, the blood drawn at visit V03 was used as the baseline sample. Genomic DNA for TCRB sequencing was isolated from EDTA blood with the DNeasy Blood and Tissue Kit.

The protocol used for the library was the immunoSEQ multiplex PCR assay. Following the manufacturer's protocol, the hsTCRB Kit was used to amplify rearranged TCR beta chain sequences. Sequencing of TCRB libraries was carried out on an Illumina MiSeq. On the study's bioinformatics: The proprietary platform of the kit vendor was used for demultiplexing, trimming and gene mapping. TCRdb took over this immuneACCESS table, retaining in-frame rearrangements with V and J assigned. Such tables are incomplete; in checked studies, under half of the missing clones stem from an unresolved V gene, and the remainder is unexplained. V, J and clone size are taken as reported in that table, and D and trimming were inferred from the DNA itself. This sample lists 65,000 to 70,000 clones; around 86% were detected once. The leading ten clones occupy roughly 2.6% of the sample.

The receptor was isolated from a man aged 25 to 40 with glioma. This chain joins TRBV14 to TRBJ1-1; no D gene can be assigned with confidence. The input for sequencing was PBMCs, taken from a glioma patient treated with radiotherapy, temozolomide or both. The DNA sequence follows: TGTGCCAGCAGCCAGGGGTACACTGAAGCTTTCTTT. Its protein product is CASSQGYTEAFF.